Listed here is a single TCR beta chain. The data are from a study of cytomegalovirus exposure and HLA in healthy donors. PCR employed 60 Vbeta and 13 Jbeta primers. The repertoire was sequenced with immunoSEQ multiplex PCR; TCRdb's copy has only in-frame clones and lacks some. The sample has roughly 160,000 clones, 73% seen once. Sequenced material: PBMCs. The origin of this receptor is a woman aged 18-29 years in good health and CMV-seropositive.

CDR3 loop: CAWSGHPSTEAFF. For the CDR3, the DNA is TGTGCCTGGAGTGGACACCCGAGCACTGAAGCTTTCTTT. The chain uses TRBV30 and TRBJ1-1; D unclear. Germline V gene lookup returns CDR1 GTSNPN and CDR2 SVGIG (reference sequence). V was pared by 1 base and J by 4 bases, with 10 bases between. The CDR3 spans 13 residues.